This TCR beta chain was sequenced during a study of T cells in Graves' hyperthyroidism and ophthalmopathy. Study results and limitations: Peripheral blood also featured most of the thyroid clonotypes expanded above 0.001. Model output signaled ophthalmopathy a median roughly 6 months ahead of onset.

Ten or more counts support this clonotype. Its specificity is unknown. Amplified regions were TCR beta CDR3 sequences from RNA transcripts. When the TCR CDR3 underwent first-round RT-PCR, the HTBI primer set was used. TCRdb processed the multiplex PCR reads anew with MiXCR; each CDR3 protein has one entry. In the table there are over 650,000 distinct CDR3 sequences, nearly 45% of which are singletons. Germline loops: CDR1 DFQATT, CDR2 SNEGSKA (reference sequence). This CDR3 has 13 amino acids. The V end lost 4 bases, the J end lost 2 bases, and 12 bases lay between the germline ends. This chain joins TRBV20-1 and TRBJ2-7; tentative D call: TRBD2 (6 bases). Sample: peripheral blood or thyroid tissue (not recorded which). The receptor was isolated from an adult man with Graves' disease, either hyperthyroidism or ophthalmopathy (not recorded which). CDR3 nucleotide sequence: TGCAGTGCTAAAACGGGAGTGGCCTACGAGCAGTACTTC. Translated: CSAKTGVAYEQYF.